This T cell receptor beta chain was recorded in a study of metastatic and nonmetastatic thyroid tumors. Across the whole study: From malignant and benign thyroid patients, repertoires in blood and in tumor or nodule tissue were compared.

Not a single patient had been given any form of treatment at any point before undergoing thyroid surgery. Regarding the study as a whole: A significant increase in TCR beta diversity was reportedly seen in malignant thyroid tumors relative to benign nodules, in blood and tumor.

With respect to this clone: As yet, its antigen is unknown.

Original processing notes: Variation in CDR3 across clinicopathological groups served as the basis for constructing a distant-metastasis classifier in papillary thyroid cancer. TCRdb redid the clone calls on the PCR reads using MiXCR. For this entry, the V and J calls and clone size follow TCRdb and not the study's own pipeline. The sample holds about 18,000 clones, under 30% seen once. The V gene lost 5 bases and the J gene lost 3 bases, with 11 bases spanning the gap. This CDR3 has 13 amino acids. The sequencing input was tumor tissue. The genes are TRBV12-3 or TRBV12-4 and TRBJ2-7; no firm D call. The receptor was derived from a female donor with papillary thyroid cancer or a benign thyroid nodule (not recorded which). Some clones in this sample may be carry-over from other donors' samples. The CDR3 loop reads CASSPPDFYEQYF. CDR3 bases: TGTGCCAGCAGTCCCCCTGATTTCTACGAGCAGTACTTC.